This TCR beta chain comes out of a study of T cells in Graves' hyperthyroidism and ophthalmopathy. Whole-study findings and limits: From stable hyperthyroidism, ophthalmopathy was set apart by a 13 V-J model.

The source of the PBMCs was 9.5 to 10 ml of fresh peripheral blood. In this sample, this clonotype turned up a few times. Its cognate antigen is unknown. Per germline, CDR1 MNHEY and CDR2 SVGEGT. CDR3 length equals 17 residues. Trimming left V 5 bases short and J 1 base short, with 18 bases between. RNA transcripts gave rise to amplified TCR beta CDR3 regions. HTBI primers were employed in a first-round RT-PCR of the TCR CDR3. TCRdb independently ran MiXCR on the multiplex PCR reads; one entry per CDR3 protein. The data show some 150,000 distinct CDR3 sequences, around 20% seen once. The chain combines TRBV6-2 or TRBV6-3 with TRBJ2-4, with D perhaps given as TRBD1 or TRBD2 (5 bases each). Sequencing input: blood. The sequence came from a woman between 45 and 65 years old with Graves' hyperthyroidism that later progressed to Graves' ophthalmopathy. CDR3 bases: TGTGCCAGCAGTCGGCTAATTCTAGGGGAGGCCAAAAACATTCAGTACTTC. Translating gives CASSRLILGEAKNIQYF.